Presented here are 8 T cell receptor beta chains from one specimen sequenced in a study of cytomegalovirus exposure and HLA in healthy donors. PCR primers comprised 60 Vbeta and 13 Jbeta primers. Assay: immunoSEQ multiplex PCR; the TCRdb copy retains only in-frame clones and omits some. In the table there are 150,000 to 200,000 clones, 80% to 85% of which are singletons. The source material was PBMCs. The receptors originated from a boy under 18 in good health and CMV-seronegative.

This clone appeared a single time. CDR3 nucleotide sequence: TGTGCCAGCAGCGTTCCCGGGACAGGGGCGCGTGGCTACACCTTC. Its translation: CASSVPGTGARGYTF. The chain has TRBV7-2 and TRBJ1-2; 10 nucleotides align to TRBD1. The CDR3 runs 15 residues. CDR1 is SGHTA and CDR2 is FQGNSA in the germline V gene. V was clipped by 5 bases and J by 7 bases; unmatched bases: 10.

The V call is TRBV9, the J call TRBJ2-3; the D gene is possibly TRBD1 (5 bases). V gave up 2 bases and J gave up 2 bases, with 12 bases separating them. Germline V lookup: CDR1 SGDLS, CDR2 YYNGEE. The CDR3 has 15 residues. The CDR3 coding sequence is TGTGCCAGCAGCGTTCAGGGTCTTTCCACAGATACGCAGTATTTT. Translation: CASSVQGLSTDTQYF.

Concerning this clone: In the same sample, other DNA sequences code for this CDR3. This chain uses TRBV7-2 with TRBJ2-1; D remains unclear. Germline V gene data show CDR1 as SGHTA and CDR2 as FQGNSA. V was pared by 6 bases and J by 7 bases, with 7 bases between. The CDR3 covers 11 residues. The CDR3: CASSLSNEQFF. The CDR3 bases are TGTGCCAGCAGTTTATCAAATGAGCAGTTCTTC.

This clone appeared a few times. The V call is TRBV5-1, the J call TRBJ2-7; D remains ambiguous. The germline V gene encodes CDR1 SGHRS and CDR2 YFSETQ. V was clipped by 4 bases and J by 3 bases, with 11 bases between them. The length of the CDR3 is 13 residues. The CDR3 nucleotides are TGCGCCAGCAGCCGTACTGAATACTACGAGCAGTACTTC. Protein: CASSRTEYYEQYF.

V usage is TRBV10-2 and J usage is TRBJ2-3; D ambiguous. Germline V gene data show CDR1 as WSHSY and CDR2 as SAAADI. This CDR3 is built from 11 residues. V shed 6 bases and J shed 7 bases, with 8 bases lying between them. CDR3 nucleotides: TGCGCCAGCAGGTCCTCTAATACGCAGTATTTT. It encodes CASRSSNTQYF.

This clone is a singleton in its sample. CDR3 loop: CASTPMWGRASDYGYTF. CDR3 DNA: TGTGCCAGCACCCCAATGTGGGGCAGGGCCTCGGACTATGGCTACACCTTC. The chain uses TRBV27 and TRBJ1-2, with TRBD1 as a possible D gene (5 bases). Germline values: CDR1 MNHEY, CDR2 SMNVEV (reference sequence). This CDR3 comprises 17 residues. Trimming shortened V by 7 bases and J by 3 bases, and 24 bases separated the two germline ends.

The chain joins TRBV11-1 to TRBJ2-3; 11 nucleotides agree with TRBD1. Losses at the gene ends were 6 bases for V and 4 bases for J; bases not matched to a gene: 12. The CDR3 has 17 residues. Per germline, CDR1 SGHAT and CDR2 FQDESV (reference sequence). In DNA form, the CDR3 reads TGTGCCAGCAGGCGATGGACAGGGGGCCGTCTCTCAGATACGCAGTATTTT. It yields the protein CASRRWTGGRLSDTQYF.

This sequence joins TRBV5-4 and TRBJ1-3, with 9 bases that match TRBD1. V dropped 3 bases and J dropped 3; count of bases not matched to a gene: 4. The CDR3 loop spans 15 amino acids. Germline V lookup: CDR1 SGHNT, CDR2 YYREEE (reference sequence). CDR3 sequence (DNA): TGTGCCAGCAGCTCCGCGGGACAGGGTGGAAACACCATATATTTT. As protein: CASSSAGQGGNTIYF.